One and the same sample provided the 27 T cell receptor beta chains below, sequenced in a study of cytomegalovirus exposure and HLA in healthy donors. 60 Vbeta and 13 Jbeta primers were used in PCR. This table comes from immunoSEQ multiplex PCR, and its TCRdb copy is limited to in-frame clones, with some not included. In the table there are more than 95,000 clones, more than 60% of which are singletons. Sequenced sample: PBMCs. These receptors were taken from a woman aged 40 to 50 in good health and CMV-seropositive.

This chain joins TRBV7-9 and TRBJ1-2, with a possible D match to TRBD1 (5 bases). The CDR3 loop spans 14 amino acids. In germline, CDR1 is SEHNR, CDR2 FQNEAQ (reference sequence). The V end lost 1 base, the J end lost 7 bases, and 13 bases lay between the germline ends. CDR3: CASSLGGREGGYTF. The CDR3 DNA sequence: TGTGCCAGCAGCTTAGGCGGCAGGGAGGGTGGCTACACCTTC.

The rearrangement uses TRBV29-1 and TRBJ1-4; D gene uncertain. V lost 5 bases and J 5 bases, leaving 6 bases between the germline ends. Germline V gives CDR1 SQVTM, CDR2 ANQGSEA. The CDR3 loop spans 11 amino acids. The CDR3 nucleotides are TGCAGCGTTAGCGGAAATGAAAAACTGTTTTTT. This sequence encodes CSVSGNEKLFF.

This clone was counted once. The V and J genes are TRBV19 and TRBJ2-1, with 7 nucleotides matching TRBD2. The CDR3 extends over 13 amino acids. V shed 8 bases and J 6 bases; nucleotides not matched to a gene: 7. Germline loops: CDR1 LNHDA, CDR2 SQIVND (reference sequence). CDR3 DNA: TGTGCCAGTCAGGGCGGGAGTTTCAATGAGCAGTTCTTC. It specifies CASQGGSFNEQFF.

The chain carries TRBV11-2 and TRBJ2-1; D might be TRBD2 (6 bases). The CDR3 has 13 residues. Trimming removed 1 base from V and 9 bases from J, with 10 bases in between. The germline CDR1 and CDR2 sequences are SGHAT and FQNNGV. Written as DNA, the CDR3 is TGTGCCAGCAGCTTAGTGGAGGGAACTGAGCAGTTCTTC. Amino acids: CASSLVEGTEQFF. The full variable domain, in which reference TRBV11-2 and TRBJ2-1 provide the parts outside the CDR3, is EAGVAQSPRYKIIEKRQSVAFWCNPISGHATLYWYQQILGQGPKLLIQFQNNGVVDDSQLPKDRFSAERLKGVDSTLKIQPAKLEDSAVYLCASSLVEGTEQFFGPGTRLTVL.

The chain has TRBV6-1 and TRBJ1-5; D is perhaps TRBD1 (5 bases). Germline V gene data show CDR1 as MNHNS and CDR2 as SASEGT. The V end lost 5 bases, the J end lost 6 bases, and 11 bases lay between the germline ends. CDR3 length: 13 residues. CDR3 in amino acids: CASSRREGQPQHF. The CDR3 region has the DNA TGTGCCAGCAGTCGCAGGGAGGGTCAGCCCCAGCATTTT.

The rearrangement links TRBV7-8 to TRBJ2-5; 9 bases map to TRBD2. Per germline, CDR1 SGHVS and CDR2 FQNEAQ. CDR3 length: 17 residues. V shed 4 bases, J shed 2 bases, and the junction held 11 bases outside the gene matches. CDR3 residues: CASSSFIKAGGQETQYF. The DNA of the CDR3 is TGTGCCAGCAGCTCGTTTATAAAAGCGGGGGGACAAGAGACCCAGTACTTC.

The V and J genes are TRBV6-5 and TRBJ1-1; 7 bases match TRBD1. The V gene's germline CDR1 is MNHEY and CDR2 SVGAGI. With V trimmed by 2 bases and J by 4 bases, 10 bases remained unmatched. The CDR3 sequence is 16 residues long. The CDR3 region is CASSYGGTGVVTEAFF. The CDR3, as DNA: TGTGCCAGCAGTTACGGAGGAACAGGGGTCGTCACTGAAGCTTTCTTT.

This clone came up a few times. The junction and the germline gene differ at one end; a read error may be behind it. The chain carries TRBV7-7 and TRBJ2-5, with 10 bases lining up with TRBD2. The CDR3 sequence is 15 residues long. From germline, CDR1 is SSHAT and CDR2 FNYEAQ (reference sequence). In DNA form, the CDR3 reads TGTGCTAGCAGCTCACTAGCGGGGCCCCAAGAGACCCAGTACTTC. As protein: CASSSLAGPQETQYF. Filled out from reference TRBV7-7 and TRBJ2-5, the complete variable domain reads GAGVSQSPRYKVTKRGQDVTLRCDPISSHATLYWYQQALGQGPEFLTYFNYEAQPDKSGLPSDRFSAERPEGSISTLTIQRTEQRDSAMYRCASSSLAGPQETQYFGPGTRLLVL.

The chain employs TRBV10-1 and TRBJ2-5; maybe TRBD1 (5 bases). This CDR3 is 14 amino acids long. CDR1 is WNHNN, CDR2 SYGVQD, per germline (reference sequence). V lost 3 bases and J lost 2, with 10 bases in between. The CDR3 here is CASSEGAFQETQYF. The CDR3 nucleotides are TGCGCCAGCAGTGAAGGGGCTTTTCAAGAGACCCAGTACTTC.

V usage is TRBV10-3 and J usage is TRBJ1-4; possible D gene TRBD1, 5 bases. Trimming removed 6 bases at V and 5 bases at J, with 10 bases between. The CDR3 spans 13 residues. Germline V gives CDR1 ENHRY, CDR2 SYGVKD. In DNA, the CDR3 is TGTGCCATCAGAAGGGGCCTCAATGAAAAACTGTTTTTT. Its protein is CAIRRGLNEKLFF.

The chain links TRBV6-6 to TRBJ1-5; D not resolved. The germline gives CDR1 MNHNY, CDR2 SVGAGI (reference sequence). Trimming took off 6 bases at V and 2 bases at J, with 14 bases between the two ends. The CDR3 has 15 residues. The CDR3 sequence: CASRIGRSGNQPQHF. The DNA for the CDR3 is TGTGCCAGCAGGATAGGGAGGTCGGGCAATCAGCCCCAGCATTTT.

This clone has just a few counts. This chain joins TRBV9 and TRBJ1-2; 11 bases map to TRBD1. Unmatched junction bases numbered 12, after V lost 2 bases and J lost 6 bases. The CDR3 has 17 residues. Germline V lookup: CDR1 SGDLS, CDR2 YYNGEE. DNA of the CDR3: TGTGCCAGCAGCGTTCAGGGACAGGGGGATAACACCCATGGCTACACCTTC. It is translated as CASSVQGQGDNTHGYTF.

The chain uses TRBV7-9 and TRBJ1-2; 8 positions match TRBD1. Germline V gives CDR1 SEHNR, CDR2 FQNEAQ (reference sequence). J lost 7 bases, V lost 6 bases, and 13 bases had no gene match. The length of the CDR3 is 15 residues. The CDR3 DNA is TGTGCCAGCAGGTTGGTGCAGGGGGCATTCCGTGGCTACACCTTC. Amino acids: CASRLVQGAFRGYTF. The entire variable domain, with the rest obtained from reference TRBV7-9 and TRBJ1-2, is as follows: DTGVSQNPRHKITKRGQNVTFRCDPISEHNRLYWYRQTLGQGPEFLTYFQNEAQLEKSRLLSDRFSAERPKGSFSTLEIQRTEQGDSAMYLCASRLVQGAFRGYTFGSGTRLTVV.

The genes are TRBV19 and TRBJ1-6; 10 bases map to TRBD1. V lost 3 bases to trimming and J lost 4 bases; unmatched junction nucleotides: 9. The germline V gene encodes CDR1 LNHDA and CDR2 SQIVND (reference sequence). This CDR3 comprises 18 residues. CDR3 residues: CASSIGTGAIGYNSPLHF. The CDR3 DNA is TGTGCCAGTAGTATCGGGACAGGGGCGATAGGTTATAATTCACCCCTCCACTTT. Using reference TRBV19 and TRBJ1-6 for the parts outside the CDR3, the full variable domain is DGGITQSPKYLFRKEGQNVTLSCEQNLNHDAMYWYRQDPGQGLRLIYYSQIVNDFQKGDIAEGYSVSREKKESFPLTVTSAQKNPTAFYLCASSIGTGAIGYNSPLHFGNGTRLTVT.

CDR3 amino acids: CASSLTGRNTIYF. CDR3 bases: TGTGCCAGCAGCCTGACAGGGCGAAACACCATATATTTT. The chain couples TRBV28 to TRBJ1-3, with 7 bases lining up with TRBD1. After removal of 6 bases from V and 5 bases from J, the junction contained 4 bases not matched to a gene. The CDR3 is made up of 13 amino acids. From germline, CDR1 is MDHEN and CDR2 SYDVKM. The variable domain in full, with the rest retrieved from reference TRBV28 and TRBJ1-3, is DVKVTQSSRYLVKRTGEKVFLECVQDMDHENMFWYRQDPGLGLRLIYFSYDVKMKEKGDIPEGYSVSREKKERFSLILESASTNQTSMYLCASSLTGRNTIYFGEGSWLTVV.

V is TRBV5-1 and J is TRBJ2-7; no definite D call. V lost 6 bases and J lost 0, with 13 bases in between. The CDR3 runs 14 residues. Per the germline V gene, CDR1 is SGHRS and CDR2 is YFSETQ. This chain's CDR3 is CASTQDTNSYEQYF. CDR3 coding DNA: TGCGCCAGCACCCAAGACACAAACTCCTACGAGCAGTACTTC.

The sample holds a few counts of this clone. J is TRBJ2-7 and V is TRBV7-8; TRBD1 aligns across 10 bases. This CDR3 has 13 residues. The germline V gene has CDR1 SGHVS and CDR2 FQNEAQ. V was clipped by 4 bases and J by 3 bases; unmatched bases: 0. The CDR3 here is CASSWDRGYEQYF. Here the CDR3 DNA reads TGTGCCAGCAGCTGGGACAGGGGCTACGAGCAGTACTTC.

This chain uses TRBV29-1 with TRBJ2-1; 14 bases agree with TRBD2. The germline V gene has CDR1 SQVTM and CDR2 ANQGSEA. Trimming removed 6 bases from V and 10 bases from J; junction bases left unmatched: 8. The CDR3 contains 14 residues. In DNA form, the CDR3 reads TGCAGCGTCGAGGGGACTAGCGGGAGACGGGAGCAGTTCTTC. Encoded protein: CSVEGTSGRREQFF.

This clone has just a few counts. The chain has TRBV5-1 and TRBJ1-3; tentatively, D is TRBD1 (5 bases). V lost 6 bases and J 0 bases, leaving 10 bases between the germline ends. CDR3 length equals 14 residues. Germline loops: CDR1 SGHRS, CDR2 YFSETQ. CDR3 in amino acids: CASKNQGSGNTIYF. Written as DNA, the CDR3 is TGCGCCAGCAAGAACCAGGGCTCTGGAAACACCATATATTTT.

This clone was observed once. This sequence joins TRBV28 and TRBJ2-7, with 7 bases aligning to TRBD1. The CDR3 has 16 residues. CDR1 is MDHEN and CDR2 is SYDVKM in the germline V gene. With V trimmed by 2 bases and J by 0 bases, 7 bases remained unmatched. CDR3 sequence (DNA): TGTGCCAGCAGTTTACCCAGGGGGACCAGCTCCTACGAGCAGTACTTC. Translated: CASSLPRGTSSYEQYF.

This clone was counted a single time. The rearrangement links TRBV6-1 to TRBJ2-2; unclear D gene. The CDR3 spans 14 residues. V gave up 4 bases and J gave up 6 bases, with 12 bases separating them. CDR1 is MNHNS, CDR2 SASEGT, per germline. In nucleotides, the CDR3 is TGTGCCAGCAGTGTTCGCCTTACGGCCGGGGAGCTGTTTTTT. Protein product: CASSVRLTAGELFF.

J is TRBJ1-1 and V is TRBV4-2; D is uncertain. Germline-derived CDR1 and CDR2 are LGHNA and YNFKEQ. CDR3 length: 11 residues. V gave up 1 base and J gave up 11 bases, with 8 bases separating them. CDR3 sequence reads: CASSQGEIAFF. Written as DNA, the CDR3 is TGTGCCAGCAGCCAAGGAGAGATTGCTTTCTTT.

The chain joins TRBV9 to TRBJ1-5, with no clear D. CDR1 and CDR2 (germline): SGDLS, YYNGEE. CDR3 length: 13 residues. Trimming pared 3 bases from V and 5 bases from J, leaving 9 bases between. The CDR3 DNA reads as TGTGCCAGCAGCGCCTTCATAGATCAGCCCCAGCATTTT. Translating it yields CASSAFIDQPQHF.

The chain has TRBV7-6 and TRBJ2-2, with 8 bases lining up with TRBD2. The CDR3 consists of 16 residues. Germline V gives CDR1 SGHVS, CDR2 FNYEAQ. J was trimmed by 4 bases and V by 4 bases; bases with no gene match: 8. CDR3: CASSYTGGPGTGELFF. CDR3 DNA sequence: TGTGCCAGCAGCTACACGGGAGGGCCTGGCACCGGGGAGCTGTTTTTT.

The genes are TRBV5-1 and TRBJ2-3; D is possibly TRBD1 (5 bases). V was pared by 0 bases and J by 6 bases, with 11 bases between. The germline gives CDR1 SGHRS, CDR2 YFSETQ. CDR3 size: 14 residues. The CDR3 sequence: CASSLGTSSDTQYF. The CDR3 bases are TGCGCCAGCAGCTTGGGGACATCGTCCGATACGCAGTATTTT.

This clone has a single count. V gene TRBV7-8 combines with J gene TRBJ2-2; the D is unclear. This CDR3 region has 17 residues. Germline-derived CDR1 and CDR2 are SGHVS and FQNEAQ. V lost 3 bases, J lost 2 bases, and 16 bases lay in between. The CDR3 region is CASSLMEYNLNTGELFF. The CDR3 DNA reads TGTGCCAGCAGCTTGATGGAGTACAACCTTAACACCGGGGAGCTGTTTTTT.

This chain joins TRBV19 and TRBJ1-3, with 7 bases identical to TRBD1. The trim removed 4 bases at V and 0 bases at J, leaving 9 bases unmatched. Germline assignment: CDR1 LNHDA and CDR2 SQIVND (reference sequence). This CDR3 has 17 residues. DNA of the CDR3: TGTGCCAGTAGTACCCTCCGACAGGGAAGCTCTGGAAACACCATATATTTT. Translated: CASSTLRQGSSGNTIYF.